This TCR beta chain was recovered during a study of blood T cell repertoires in COVID-19. Study at large: The United States, Italy and Spain provided the acute and convalescent COVID-19 samples. T cells, B-cell-depleted T cells, or PBMCs provided the cDNA or gDNA that served as material.

As handled by the study authors: Amplifying reference gene primers gave estimates of nucleated cell counts. Only in-frame clones appear in the TCRdb table, and some are missing; sequencing was by immunoSEQ multiplex PCR. V, J and clone size were drawn from that table, and D and trimming were deduced from the DNA. This table holds tens of thousands of clones, 91% found once. V dropped 3 bases and J dropped 0 bases, with 8 bases sitting between them. The CDR3 loop spans 15 amino acids. The germline V gene encodes CDR1 SNHLY and CDR2 FYNNEI. The sequenced sample consisted of peripheral blood. The gene calls are TRBV2 and TRBJ2-2; D may be TRBD1 (5 bases). This sequence was found in a human donor in a cohort sampled during active COVID-19. The CDR3 sequence is CASSDRATNTGELFF. DNA of the CDR3: TGTGCCAGCAGTGACAGGGCCACGAACACCGGGGAGCTGTTTTTT.